This T cell receptor (beta chain) was identified during a study of T cells in Graves' hyperthyroidism and ophthalmopathy. Study-wide results and limits: Most clonotypes expanded in the thyroid (above 0.001) were also present in blood.

CDR1 and CDR2 from the germline V gene are LNHDA and SQIVND (reference sequence). The ends were cut back, 3 bases at V and 2 bases at J, with 8 bases in the middle. The CDR3 spans 14 residues. RNA transcripts gave rise to amplified TCR beta CDR3 regions. The HTBI set primed first-round TCR CDR3 RT-PCR. TCRdb re-called the multiplex PCR reads with MiXCR, one entry per CDR3 protein. The sample lists hundreds of thousands of distinct CDR3 sequences; roughly 20% were seen once. Uncontrolled infection, other autoimmune disease, pregnancy or lactation barred patients from enrollment. The PBMCs were taken from 10 ml of fresh peripheral blood. On this clonotype itself: What it binds is not known.

The receptor was derived from a woman aged 50 to 65 with Graves' hyperthyroidism that later progressed to Graves' ophthalmopathy. The rearrangement joins TRBV19 to TRBJ2-1; D could derive from TRBD1 or TRBD2 (6 bases each). What was sequenced was blood. The CDR3 bases are TGTGCCAGTAGTATGGGGGGCACCTACAATGAGCAGTTCTTC. Protein sequence: CASSMGGTYNEQFF.